These T cell receptor beta chains were read from a single sample in a study of cytomegalovirus exposure and HLA in healthy donors. TCRdb keeps only in-frame clones here, not all; method: immunoSEQ multiplex PCR. The sample yields approximately 160,000 clones, 86% seen once. Sample: PBMCs. The receptors were sampled from a woman younger than 45 in good health and CMV-seronegative. Each CDR3 is given with its conserved first and last residue. The order of the fields is V gene, clone size, D gene, J gene, CDR3 DNA, CDR3 protein. The D gene is left open where the match is weak. Clone size is stated in some rows and not others, as once, few, many or a class when expanded.

>TRBV4-1|-|TRBD2|TRBJ2-7
TGCGCCAGCAGCCAAGTTTTATTGCGGGGGGACTACGAGCAGTACTTC
CASSQVLLRGDYEQYF
>TRBV5-1|-|TRBD1|TRBJ2-2
TGCGCCAGCAGCACCCGGGACAGTGAACCCATTAAGGAGCTGTTTTTT
CASSTRDSEPIKELFF
>TRBV19|-|-|TRBJ1-2
TGTGCCAGTAGATCCAATGGCTACACCTTC
CASRSNGYTF
>TRBV5-1|-|-|TRBJ1-1
TGCGCCAGCAGCTTGGAAGGCAGGGGAAGCACTGAAGCTTTCTTT
CASSLEGRGSTEAFF
>TRBV6-5|-|TRBD2|TRBJ2-2
TGTGCCAGCAGTTATAGCGGGATCTACCAGGACGGGGAGCTGTTTTTT
CASSYSGIYQDGELFF
>TRBV19|-|-|TRBJ1-2
TGTGCCAGTATCGAGACAGGCAACTATGGCTACACCTTC
CASIETGNYGYTF
>TRBV6-4|-|-|TRBJ2-1
TGTGCCAGCAGTGACTCTAGCGTCAATGAGCAGTTCTTC
CASSDSSVNEQFF
>TRBV15|few|-|TRBJ1-5
TGTGCCACCAGCAGAAGTGACGGCTATCAGCCCCAGCATTTT
CATSRSDGYQPQHF
>TRBV2|-|TRBD1|TRBJ1-1
TGTGCCAGCAGTGAGTGGACAGGGCCTAACACTGAAGCTTTCTTT
CASSEWTGPNTEAFF
>TRBV19|-|TRBD1|TRBJ2-1
TGTGCCAGTGGGGGACAGGGTGGGCTGTTGGAGCAGTTCTTC
CASGGQGGLLEQFF
>TRBV7-9|-|-|TRBJ1-2
TGTGCCAGCAGTTTAGGAATCTATGGCTACACCTTC
CASSLGIYGYTF
>TRBV4-2|-|TRBD2|TRBJ2-3
TGTGCCAGCAGCCAAGACAGACTAGCGGGGGGAACGGAAGATACGCAGTATTTT
CASSQDRLAGGTEDTQYF
>TRBV7-9|few|TRBD1|TRBJ1-2
TGTGCCAGCAGCCAAGGACAGGCTCCCTCCTATGGCTACACCTTC
CASSQGQAPSYGYTF
>TRBV21-1|-|-|TRBJ2-1
TGTGCCAGCAGCCAAAAGCCAGGGGACAATGAGCAGTTCTTC
CASSQKPGDNEQFF
>TRBV9|few|-|TRBJ2-2
TGTGCCAGCAGCGGAGGACTGGGGAACACCGGGGAGCTGTTTTTT
CASSGGLGNTGELFF
>TRBV19|-|TRBD1|TRBJ1-6
TGTGCCACCAGGGGGGTTTCTCTTAGTTCACCCCTCCACTTT
CATRGVSLSSPLHF
>TRBV5-6|once|-|TRBJ2-7
TGTGCCAGCTGCCGGGCCACACAGGTCGAGCAGTACTTC
CASCRATQVEQYF
>TRBV4-2|few|-|TRBJ2-7
TGTGCCAGCAGCCTCTCCTCCTACGAGCAGTACTTC
CASSLSSYEQYF
>TRBV5-6|-|TRBD1|TRBJ1-2
TGTGCCAGCAGCCCGGGACAGGTAAACTATGGCTACACCTTC
CASSPGQVNYGYTF
>TRBV27|once|TRBD1|TRBJ1-2
TGTGCCAGCAGCCTAGGTAGGGGGACAGGGAATGGCTACACCTTC
CASSLGRGTGNGYTF
>TRBV5-4|-|TRBD1|TRBJ2-7
TGTGCCAGCAGCCAGGACAGGTACGAGCAGTACTTC
CASSQDRYEQYF
>TRBV27|-|TRBD1|TRBJ2-7
TGTGCCAGCAGTTTATCGATTATCCCCCCGTGGACAGGGGGATCCTACGAGCAGTACTTC
CASSLSIIPPWTGGSYEQYF
>TRBV30|-|TRBD1|TRBJ1-1
TGTGCCTGGAGTGTCCCTCCTGGCAGGGGGGGGACTGAAGCTTTCTTT
CAWSVPPGRGGTEAFF